This is a list of T cell receptor beta chains from one sample in a study of cytomegalovirus exposure and HLA in healthy donors. TCRdb keeps only in-frame clones here, not all; method: immunoSEQ multiplex PCR. The sample has 250,000 to 400,000 clones; around 90% are singletons. Sequencing input: PBMCs. All receptors derive from a man aged 25 to 40 in good health and CMV-seronegative. Both conserved end residues are part of each CDR3.

v_call	j_call	cdr3_aa
TRBV4-3	TRBJ2-4	CASSQDLASGGENIQYF
TRBV7-8	TRBJ2-5	CASSFTEFYETQYF
TRBV7-6	TRBJ2-3	CASSRDWTDTQYF
TRBV5-4	TRBJ2-3	CASSLVSSSTDTQYF
TRBV19	TRBJ2-7	CASSRGLRDEQYF
TRBV4-1	TRBJ2-7	CASSQRPGQGGPQYF
TRBV27	TRBJ2-2	CASSLSMGDRNTGELFF
TRBV5-4	TRBJ2-1	CASSLGNRNWDEQFF
TRBV27	TRBJ2-7	CASSLSGTGPYEQYF
TRBV30	TRBJ2-3	CAWSLAGARTDTQYF
TRBV6-5	TRBJ1-2	CASSYVVEGYTF
TRBV29-1	TRBJ1-2	CSVVAPPDYGYTF
TRBV7-2	TRBJ2-5	CASSLGLAGEGETQYF
TRBV4-1	TRBJ2-3	CASSIGPSGGYADTQYF
TRBV5-4	TRBJ2-1	CASGRVYDNEQFF
TRBV19	TRBJ2-7	CASSIEGGGRGLYEQYF
TRBV2	TRBJ2-3	CASRKGQNTQYF
TRBV10-3	TRBJ2-7	CAIRWGSGNYEQYF
TRBV28	TRBJ2-1	CASSPPNSGGSYNEQFF
TRBV29-1	TRBJ1-1	CSGANTEAFF
TRBV28	TRBJ1-2	CASSPRQGLGFYGYTF
TRBV7-9	TRBJ1-2	CASSFTGLGGYTF
TRBV7-9	TRBJ2-7	CASSPGQGYEQYF
TRBV7-9	TRBJ2-5	CASSQEGSGGETQYF
TRBV19	TRBJ2-1	CATSRGAGVHEQFF
TRBV6-5	TRBJ2-7	CASSLFQQGISYEQYF
TRBV27	TRBJ1-5	CASSLSGTGDSNQPQHF
TRBV10-1	TRBJ2-2	CASSEVPGDTGELFF
TRBV5-6	TRBJ1-2	CASSQTIRTGRHGYTF
TRBV18	TRBJ2-7	CASSRGELEQYF
TRBV27	TRBJ1-1	CASSFRDTNTEAFF
TRBV7-2	TRBJ1-2	CASSADRANYGYTF
TRBV7-9	TRBJ1-5	CASSLAGQGAEPQHF
TRBV19	TRBJ2-3	CASLGPPDTQYF